Listed here are 11 T cell receptor beta chains from one sample, sequenced in a study of T cell responses to AZD1222 COVID-19 vaccine. The protocol was immunoSEQ multiplex PCR, while the TCRdb copy is restricted to in-frame clones and leaves out a portion. The sample comprises more than 100,000 clones, about 92% of which are singletons, and approximately 8% rests with the top ten. The sequencing here drew on peripheral blood, taken 28 days after the second AZD1222 dose. Receptor source: an adult who received the AZD1222 COVID-19 vaccine.

This clone was detected a few times. The J gene is TRBJ1-4, the V gene TRBV28; 10 bases map to TRBD1. CDR1 is MDHEN and CDR2 is SYDVKM in the germline V gene. V shed 5 bases and J 11 bases; nucleotides not matched to a gene: 11. The CDR3 length is 15 residues. CDR3 in amino acids: CASSPDRGRSNKLFF. The CDR3 DNA sequence: TGTGCCAGCAGTCCCGACAGGGGGCGAAGTAACAAACTGTTTTTT.

The chain combines TRBV24-1 with TRBJ1-3; D unresolved. The germline CDR1 and CDR2 sequences are KGHDR and SFDVKD. V was shortened by 3 bases and J by 1 base, with 6 bases between the two germline ends. This CDR3 contains 14 residues. The CDR3 nucleotides read TGTGCCACCAGTGATCCGGGGTCTGGAAACACCATATATTTT. Translating gives CATSDPGSGNTIYF.

The J gene is TRBJ1-3, the V gene TRBV19; no definite D call. CDR1 and CDR2 (germline): LNHDA, SQIVND (reference sequence). Trimming removed 2 bases from V and 0 bases from J, with 8 bases in between. CDR3 length equals 15 residues. The CDR3 DNA reads TGTGCCAGTAGTATACCCCCCAGCTCTGGAAACACCATATATTTT. It encodes CASSIPPSSGNTIYF. Looking up the rest from reference TRBV19 and TRBJ1-3 gives the full variable domain: DGGITQSPKYLFRKEGQNVTLSCEQNLNHDAMYWYRQDPGQGLRLIYYSQIVNDFQKGDIAEGYSVSREKKESFPLTVTSAQKNPTAFYLCASSIPPSSGNTIYFGEGSWLTVV.

This clone is a singleton in its sample. The chain joins TRBV28 to TRBJ1-4; D call uncertain. The CDR3 is 16 amino acids. The germline CDR1 and CDR2 sequences are MDHEN and SYDVKM. V gave up 2 bases and J gave up 10 bases, with 20 bases separating them. The CDR3 protein is CASSLGPGQSTGKLFF. The CDR3 region has the DNA TGTGCCAGCAGTTTAGGGCCCGGGCAGAGTACTGGAAAACTGTTTTTT.

The chain uses TRBV12-5 and TRBJ1-2; the D gene is possibly TRBD1 (5 bases). V was pared by 6 bases and J by 3 bases, with 11 bases between. The CDR3 extends over 13 amino acids. The germline V gene has CDR1 LGHNT and CDR2 FRNRAP. The CDR3: CASGTQTDYGYTF. The CDR3 bases are TGTGCTAGTGGGACCCAGACAGACTATGGCTACACCTTC. Drawing the rest from reference TRBV12-5 and TRBJ1-2, the complete variable domain is DARVTQTPRHKVTEMGQEVTMRCQPILGHNTVFWYRQTMMQGLELLAYFRNRAPLDDSGMPKDRFSAEMPDATLATLKIQPSEPRDSAVYFCASGTQTDYGYTFGSGTRLTVV.

The CDR3: CAVGADLSNQPQHF. DNA of the CDR3: TGTGCAGTAGGCGCGGACCTTAGCAATCAGCCCCAGCATTTT. V usage is TRBV6-5 and J usage is TRBJ1-5; D is ambiguous. There are 14 residues in the CDR3. Germline CDR1 MNHEY, CDR2 SVGAGI.

In regard to this clone: Other DNA sequences in this specimen translate into the identical CDR3. The genes are TRBV25-1 and TRBJ1-2; 9 bases agree with TRBD1. CDR1 and CDR2 from the germline V gene are MGHDK and SYGVNS. The ends lost 4 bases at V and 5 bases at J; junction bases unmatched: 2. The CDR3 runs 13 residues. CDR3 in amino acids: CASSVGQGYGYTF. CDR3 DNA: TGTGCCAGCAGTGTGGGACAGGGTTATGGCTACACCTTC.

The chain uses TRBV5-4 and TRBJ2-1; 11 positions agree with TRBD2. This CDR3 region has 16 residues. The J segment lost 8 bases and the V segment lost 4 bases, leaving 11 bases of the junction unmatched. The germline gives CDR1 SGHNT, CDR2 YYREEE (reference sequence). CDR3 sequence reads: CASSPAPTSGVDEQFF. CDR3 DNA: TGTGCCAGCAGCCCGGCCCCGACTAGCGGGGTCGATGAGCAGTTCTTC.

The V and J genes are TRBV28 and TRBJ2-3; 12 nucleotides agree with TRBD2. There are 16 residues in the CDR3. The germline V gene has CDR1 MDHEN and CDR2 SYDVKM. The V and J ends lost 4 bases and 5 bases, in that order; junction bases with no gene match: 7. In DNA form, the CDR3 reads TGTGCCAGCAGTTCAAGACTAGCGGGAGAAAGAGATACGCAGTATTTT. Residues: CASSSRLAGERDTQYF.

This chain connects TRBV4-1 to TRBJ1-2; maybe TRBD1 (5 bases). Trimming shortened V by 2 bases and J by 4 bases, and 14 bases separated the two germline ends. CDR3 length equals 15 residues. CDR1 and CDR2 (germline): MGHRA, YSYEKL. CDR3 sequence (DNA): TGCGCCAGCAGCCAACCGGTGGGGGGACCCTATGGCTACACCTTC. This gives the protein CASSQPVGGPYGYTF.

The chain combines TRBV5-8 with TRBJ2-7, with TRBD2 matching 11 bases. This CDR3 is built from 18 residues. V was clipped by 0 bases and J by 3 bases; unmatched bases: 11. Germline V CDR1 and CDR2: SGHTS, YDEGEE. In DNA form, the CDR3 reads TGTGCCAGCAGCTTGGAGTCACTCAGGCTAGCGGGAGGCTACGAGCAGTACTTC. Translation: CASSLESLRLAGGYEQYF.